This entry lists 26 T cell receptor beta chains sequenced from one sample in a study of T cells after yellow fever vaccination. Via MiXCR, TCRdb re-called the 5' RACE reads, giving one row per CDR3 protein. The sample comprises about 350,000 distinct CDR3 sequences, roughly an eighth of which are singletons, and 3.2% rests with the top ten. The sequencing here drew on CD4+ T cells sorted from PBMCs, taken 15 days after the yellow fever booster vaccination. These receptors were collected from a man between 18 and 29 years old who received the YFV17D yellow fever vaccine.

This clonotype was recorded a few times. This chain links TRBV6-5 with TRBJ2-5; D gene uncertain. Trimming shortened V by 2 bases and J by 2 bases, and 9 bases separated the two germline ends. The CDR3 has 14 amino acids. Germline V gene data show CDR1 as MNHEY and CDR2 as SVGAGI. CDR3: CASSYVAGQETQYF. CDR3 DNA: TGTGCCAGCAGTTACGTGGCAGGACAAGAGACCCAGTACTTC.

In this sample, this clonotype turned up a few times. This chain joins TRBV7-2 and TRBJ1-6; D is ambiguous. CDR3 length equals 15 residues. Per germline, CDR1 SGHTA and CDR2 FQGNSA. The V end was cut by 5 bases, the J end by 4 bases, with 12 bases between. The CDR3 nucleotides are TGTGCCAGCAGCCCCGCCTCCGGATATAATTCACCCCTCCACTTT. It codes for CASSPASGYNSPLHF. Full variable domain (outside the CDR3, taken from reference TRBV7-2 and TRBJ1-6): GAGVSQSPSNKVTEKGKDVELRCDPISGHTALYWYRQSLGQGLEFLIYFQGNSAPDKSGLPSDRFSAERTGGSVSTLTIQRTQQEDSAVYLCASSPASGYNSPLHFGNGTRLTVT.

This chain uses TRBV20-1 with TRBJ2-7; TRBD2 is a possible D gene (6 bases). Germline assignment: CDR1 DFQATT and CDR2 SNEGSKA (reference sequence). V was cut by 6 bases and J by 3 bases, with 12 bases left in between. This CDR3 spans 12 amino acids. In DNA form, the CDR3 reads TGCAGTGCCGGGCGGGACGGCTACGAGCAGTACTTC. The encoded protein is CSAGRDGYEQYF.

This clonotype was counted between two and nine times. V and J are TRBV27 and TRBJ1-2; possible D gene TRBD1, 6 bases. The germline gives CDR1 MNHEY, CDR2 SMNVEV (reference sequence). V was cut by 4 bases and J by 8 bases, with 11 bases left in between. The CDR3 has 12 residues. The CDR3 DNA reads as TGTGCCAGCAGTTCACAGGGCGGGGGCTACACCTTC. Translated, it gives CASSSQGGGYTF.

The CDR3 DNA reads TGTGCCAGCAGAGAGCCGGGACTAGCGGGGGACGAGCAGTTCTTC. Translation gives CASREPGLAGDEQFF. The J gene is TRBJ2-1, the V gene TRBV6-2 or TRBV6-3; 14 nucleotides match TRBD2. CDR1 is MNHEY, CDR2 SVGEGT, per germline. The CDR3 totals 15 residues. Unmatched junction bases numbered 8, after V lost 6 bases and J lost 10 bases.

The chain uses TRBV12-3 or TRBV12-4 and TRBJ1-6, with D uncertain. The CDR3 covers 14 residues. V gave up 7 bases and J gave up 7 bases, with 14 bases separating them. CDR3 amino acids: CASTLWAANSPLHF. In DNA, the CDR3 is TGTGCCAGCACTCTATGGGCAGCCAATTCACCCCTCCACTTT.

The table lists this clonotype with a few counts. This CDR3 is CASSPSSGGDYGYTF. CDR3 sequence (DNA): TGTGCCAGCTCACCAAGTAGTGGGGGTGACTATGGCTACACCTTC. The chain recombines TRBV18 with TRBJ1-2, with TRBD1 as a possible D gene (5 bases). Germline assignment: CDR1 KGHSH and CDR2 LQKENI. The CDR3 has 15 residues. V lost 2 bases, J lost 3 bases, and 13 bases lay in between.

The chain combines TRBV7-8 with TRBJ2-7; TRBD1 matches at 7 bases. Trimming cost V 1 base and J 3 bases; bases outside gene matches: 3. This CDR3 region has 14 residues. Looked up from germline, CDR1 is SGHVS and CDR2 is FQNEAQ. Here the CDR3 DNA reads TGTGCCAGCAGCTTAGGTCACAGGGGCTACGAGCAGTACGTC. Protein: CASSLGHRGYEQYV.

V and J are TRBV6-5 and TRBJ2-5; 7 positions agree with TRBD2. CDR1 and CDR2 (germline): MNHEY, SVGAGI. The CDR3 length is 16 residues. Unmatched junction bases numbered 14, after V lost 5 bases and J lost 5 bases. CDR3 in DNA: TGTGCCAGCAGTGGGAGAGCGGGACTGCGGGAGGAGACCCAGTACTTC. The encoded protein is CASSGRAGLREETQYF.

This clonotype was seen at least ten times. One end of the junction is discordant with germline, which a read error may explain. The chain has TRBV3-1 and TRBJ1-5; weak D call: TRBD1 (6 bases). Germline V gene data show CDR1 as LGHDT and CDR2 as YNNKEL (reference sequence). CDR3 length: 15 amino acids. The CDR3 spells CASSPSAGGKQPQHF. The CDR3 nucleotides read TGTGCCAGCTCGCCTTCCGCGGGGGGCAAACAGCCCCAGCATTTT.

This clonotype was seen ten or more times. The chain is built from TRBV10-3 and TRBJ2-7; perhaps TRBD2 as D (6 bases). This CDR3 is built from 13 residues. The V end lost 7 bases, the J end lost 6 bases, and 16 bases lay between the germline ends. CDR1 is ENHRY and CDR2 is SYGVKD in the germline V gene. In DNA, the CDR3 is TGTGCCATCAACCGACTAGGAATGTTCGAGCAGTACGTC. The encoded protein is CAINRLGMFEQYV.

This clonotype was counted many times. The CDR3 DNA sequence: TGTGCCAGCAGCTTGGTCACGGGGGTCGGTGAGACCCAGTACTTC. Translating it yields CASSLVTGVGETQYF. This chain connects TRBV5-5 to TRBJ2-5, with a weak D call TRBD2 (6 bases). V gave up 0 bases and J gave up 5 bases, with 14 bases separating them. Germline CDR1 SGHKS, CDR2 YYEKEE (reference sequence). The CDR3 extends over 15 amino acids.

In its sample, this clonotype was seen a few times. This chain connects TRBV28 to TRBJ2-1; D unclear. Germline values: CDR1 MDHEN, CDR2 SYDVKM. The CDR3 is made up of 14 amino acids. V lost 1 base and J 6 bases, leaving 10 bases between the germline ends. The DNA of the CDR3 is TGTGCCAGCAGTTTATCGGGCCTTCTCAATGAGCAGTTCTTC. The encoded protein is CASSLSGLLNEQFF.

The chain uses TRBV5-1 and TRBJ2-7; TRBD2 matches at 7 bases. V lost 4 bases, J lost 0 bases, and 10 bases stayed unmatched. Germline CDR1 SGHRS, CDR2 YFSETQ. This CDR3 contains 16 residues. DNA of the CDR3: TGCGCCAGCAGCGGGGGGGGAGTAGTTAGCTCCTACGAGCAGTACTTC. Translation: CASSGGGVVSSYEQYF.

The CDR3 region is CSEAKGPNTEAFF. The DNA for the CDR3 is TGCAGTGAGGCAAAGGGACCCAACACTGAAGCTTTCTTT. The chain carries TRBV20-1 and TRBJ1-1; D possibly corresponds to TRBD1 (5 bases). The CDR3 has 13 residues. CDR1 is DFQATT, CDR2 SNEGSKA, per germline (reference sequence). Trimming took off 7 bases at V and 2 bases at J, with 14 bases between the two ends.

The CDR3 bases are TGCGCCAGCAGCCCTTCGGCCCGCTCTGAGGGGACGAAAGAGACCCAGTACTTC. This codes for CASSPSARSEGTKETQYF. The chain is built from TRBV4-3 and TRBJ2-5; either TRBD1 or TRBD2 may supply D (5 bases each). CDR1 and CDR2 (germline): LGHNA, YSLEER. Deletions cut 4 bases from V and 3 bases from J, with 24 bases between. The CDR3 contains 18 residues.

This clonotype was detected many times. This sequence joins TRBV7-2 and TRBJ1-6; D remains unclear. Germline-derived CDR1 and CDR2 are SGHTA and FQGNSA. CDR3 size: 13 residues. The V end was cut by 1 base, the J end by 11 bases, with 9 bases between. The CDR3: CASSLDGSTPLHF. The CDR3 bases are TGTGCCAGCAGCTTAGACGGCTCAACACCCCTCCACTTT.

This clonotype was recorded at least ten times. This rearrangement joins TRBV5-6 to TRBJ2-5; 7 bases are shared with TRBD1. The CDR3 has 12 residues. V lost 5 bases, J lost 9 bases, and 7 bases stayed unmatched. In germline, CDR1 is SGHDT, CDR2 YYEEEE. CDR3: CASSWDRTSQYF. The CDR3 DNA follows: TGTGCCAGCAGTTGGGACAGAACATCCCAGTACTTC.

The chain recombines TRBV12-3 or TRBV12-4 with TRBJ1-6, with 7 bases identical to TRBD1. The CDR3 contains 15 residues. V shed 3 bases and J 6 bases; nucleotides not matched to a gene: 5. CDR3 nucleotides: TGTGCCAGCAGTTTCTCCGGGACAGCTAATTCACCCCTCCACTTT. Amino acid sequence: CASSFSGTANSPLHF.

Here the CDR3 reads CASSQGPFRGSYGYTF. The CDR3 coding sequence is TGTGCCAGCAGCCAAGGCCCCTTCCGAGGGTCTTATGGCTACACCTTC. The chain uses TRBV3-1 and TRBJ1-2; D unclear. Trimming left V 1 base short and J 5 bases short, with 17 bases between. The CDR3 runs to 16 residues. Germline assignment: CDR1 LGHDT and CDR2 YNNKEL (reference sequence).

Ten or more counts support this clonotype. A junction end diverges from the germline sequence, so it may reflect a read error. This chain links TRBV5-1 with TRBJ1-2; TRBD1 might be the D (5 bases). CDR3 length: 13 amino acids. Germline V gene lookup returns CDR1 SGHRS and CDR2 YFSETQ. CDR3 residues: CASSGVPEGRKGF. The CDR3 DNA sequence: TGCGCCAGCAGCGGCGTCCCGGAGGGGAGGAAGGGTTTC.

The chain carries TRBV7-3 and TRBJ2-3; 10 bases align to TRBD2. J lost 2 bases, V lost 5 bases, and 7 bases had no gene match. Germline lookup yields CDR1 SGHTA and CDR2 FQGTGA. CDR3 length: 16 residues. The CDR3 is CASSVGTSALTDTQYF. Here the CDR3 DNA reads TGTGCCAGCAGCGTCGGGACTAGCGCCCTCACAGATACGCAGTATTTT. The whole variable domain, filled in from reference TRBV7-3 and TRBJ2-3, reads GAGVSQTPSNKVTEKGKYVELRCDPISGHTALYWYRQSLGQGPEFLIYFQGTGAADDSGLPNDRFFAVRPEGSVSTLKIQRTERGDSAVYLCASSVGTSALTDTQYFGPGTRLTVL.

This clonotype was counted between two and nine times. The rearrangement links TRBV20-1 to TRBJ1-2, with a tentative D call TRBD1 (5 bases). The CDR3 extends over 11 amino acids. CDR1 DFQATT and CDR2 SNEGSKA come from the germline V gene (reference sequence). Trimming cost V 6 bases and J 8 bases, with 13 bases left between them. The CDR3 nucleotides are TGCAGTGCCCCGACAGCTCAGGGCTACACCTTC. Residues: CSAPTAQGYTF.

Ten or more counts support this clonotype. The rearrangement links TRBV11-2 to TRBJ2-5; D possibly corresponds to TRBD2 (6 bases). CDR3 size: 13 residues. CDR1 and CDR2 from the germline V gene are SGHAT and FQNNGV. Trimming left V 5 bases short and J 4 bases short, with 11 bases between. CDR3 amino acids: CASSQRRGETQYF. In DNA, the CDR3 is TGTGCCAGCAGCCAACGGCGGGGAGAGACCCAGTACTTC.

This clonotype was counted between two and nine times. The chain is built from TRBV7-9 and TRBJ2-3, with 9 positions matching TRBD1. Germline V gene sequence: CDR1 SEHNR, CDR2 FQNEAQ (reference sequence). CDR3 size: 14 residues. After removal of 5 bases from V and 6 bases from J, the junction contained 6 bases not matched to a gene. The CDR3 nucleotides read TGTGCCAGCAGCACGGGACAGGGAAAGGATACGCAGTATTTT. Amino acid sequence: CASSTGQGKDTQYF.

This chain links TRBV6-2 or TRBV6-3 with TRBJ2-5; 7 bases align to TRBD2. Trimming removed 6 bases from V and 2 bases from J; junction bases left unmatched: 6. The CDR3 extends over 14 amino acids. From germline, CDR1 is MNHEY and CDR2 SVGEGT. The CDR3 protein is CASRRLAVQETQYF. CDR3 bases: TGTGCCAGCAGACGGCTAGCGGTTCAAGAGACCCAGTACTTC.